This T cell receptor beta chain was identified during a study of identical twins. Broader study findings: Twin-shared out-of-frame alpha sequences were enriched for low generation probability. In zero-insertion analyses, partial confounding could arise from invariant MAIT and iNKT cells. These conclusions were based on statistical analysis (cross-sectional, not following the same donors).

Healthy Caucasians supplied all donations. The CDR3 consists of 15 residues. In germline, CDR1 is SEHNR, CDR2 FQNEAQ (reference sequence). Unmatched junction bases numbered 8, after V lost 6 bases and J lost 5 bases. TCRdb re-analysed the 5' RACE reads in MiXCR, keeping a single row per CDR3 protein. The sample lists 550,000 to 800,000 distinct CDR3 sequences, 7.1% occurring once. This clonotype was counted only a few times. Its antigen is as yet unknown. In addition, the sample was reused for a study of yellow fever vaccine responses in identical twins.

The receptor was derived from a woman between 18 and 30 years old in good health. The sequencing input was PBMCs. The chain recombines TRBV7-9 with TRBJ2-5, with 11 bases identical to TRBD2. The CDR3 reads CASSKRLAGNETQYF. CDR3 DNA sequence: TGTGCCAGCAGTAAACGACTAGCGGGGAACGAGACCCAGTACTTC.